This T cell receptor beta chain comes out of a study of identical twins. Regarding the study as a whole: Findings came from cross-sectional statistics, without long-term follow-up of donors. Researchers caution that invariant MAIT and iNKT cells could partly confound zero-insertion analyses. Sharing of beta out-of-frame sequences by twins showed a weaker excess. Memory repertoires lacked the insertion deficit that abundant cord blood beta clonotypes showed.

MiXCR was run by TCRdb on the 5' RACE reads, yielding one entry per CDR3 protein. This table holds 500,000 to 650,000 distinct CDR3 sequences, approximately 20% found once. As regards this clonotype: The antigen is unknown.

CDR1 is MDHEN, CDR2 SYDVKM, per germline. The CDR3 has 15 amino acids. V was shortened by 6 bases and J by 2 bases, with 16 bases between the two germline ends. The same specimen was also included in a second study, on yellow fever vaccine responses in identical twins.

Sequencing used CD4+ T cells sorted from blood. The J gene is TRBJ1-2, the V gene TRBV28, with D uncertain. This sequence originates from a woman between 18 and 29 years old in good health. The chain's CDR3 is CASSRGIAANYGYTF. In nucleotides, the CDR3 is TGTGCCAGCAGCCGAGGAATCGCAGCCAACTATGGCTACACCTTC.